This T cell receptor (beta chain) was obtained from a study of blood T cell repertoires in COVID-19. On the study more broadly: PBMCs, B-cell-depleted T cells, or T cells provided the cDNA or gDNA that made up the material.

Authors' methods: For nucleated cells, counts were estimated from reference gene primer amplification. The table came from immunoSEQ multiplex PCR; TCRdb's copy has only in-frame clones and leaves some out. V and J calls and clone size come straight from that table; D and trimming were deduced from the DNA. This repertoire shows 400,000 to 500,000 clones, 86% found once; its top ten account for approximately 1.4%. The CDR3 sequence is 13 residues long. The germline V gene encodes CDR1 MNHEY and CDR2 SVGAGI. V lost 7 bases, J lost 4 bases, and 13 bases lay in between. V gene TRBV6-5 combines with J gene TRBJ1-1; weak D call: TRBD1 (6 bases). The sequence was collected from a woman younger than 45 with active or convalescent COVID-19. The sequencing sample was made of peripheral blood. The CDR3 spells CASIFRGSTEAFF. DNA for the CDR3: TGTGCCAGCATTTTCAGGGGTTCCACTGAAGCTTTCTTT.